These T cell receptor beta chains were read from a single sample in a study of CD8 T cells in Susac syndrome. A single record per CDR3 protein comes from TCRdb applying MiXCR to the immunoSEQ multiplex PCR reads. The sample has roughly 130,000 distinct CDR3 sequences, about 93% seen once. Sequenced sample: CD8+ T cells from PBMCs. The source is a human donor with Susac syndrome. CDR3s include the opening cysteine and the closing phenylalanine or tryptophan. The D gene is left open where the match is weak. Rows give clone size only sometimes, using once, few, many, or a class for an expanded clone.

J: TRBJ2-3; D: TRBD2; size: NA; V: TRBV14; length: 17; CDR3: CASSHKMGTSKTDTQYF; DNA: TGTGCCAGCAGCCATAAGATGGGGACTAGCAAAACAGATACGCAGTATTTT
J: TRBJ1-6; D: NA; size: NA; V: TRBV4-1; length: 14; CDR3: CASSQDLGQRTLHF; DNA: TGCGCCAGCAGCCAAGATCTCGGGCAGAGGACCCTCCACTTT
J: TRBJ1-2; D: TRBD1; size: NA; V: TRBV7-9; length: 13; CDR3: CASSRTGGYGYTF; DNA: TGTGCCAGCAGTAGGACAGGGGGATATGGCTACACCTTC
J: TRBJ1-2; D: NA; size: once; V: TRBV6-2/TRBV6-3; length: 12; CDR3: CASSYSLGDYTF; DNA: TGTGCCAGCAGTTACTCGTTGGGTGACTACACCTTC
J: TRBJ1-3; D: NA; size: NA; V: TRBV4-1; length: 15; CDR3: CASSHDRPAGNTIYF; DNA: TGCGCCAGCAGCCACGACAGGCCGGCTGGAAACACCATATATTTT
J: TRBJ2-5; D: TRBD2; size: NA; V: TRBV13; length: 15; CDR3: CAGDRLAGGGETQYF; DNA: TGTGCCGGAGACCGACTAGCGGGGGGTGGAGAGACCCAGTACTTC
J: TRBJ2-1; D: TRBD2; size: NA; V: TRBV27; length: 16; CDR3: CASSTGTSGVINEQFF; DNA: TGTGCCAGCAGTACGGGGACTAGCGGGGTTATCAATGAGCAGTTCTTC
J: TRBJ2-1; D: NA; size: NA; V: TRBV29-1; length: 13; CDR3: CSVDQGGDNEQFF; DNA: TGCAGCGTTGACCAGGGTGGGGACAATGAGCAGTTCTTC
J: TRBJ2-7; D: TRBD2; size: NA; V: TRBV20-1; length: 19; CDR3: CSAALAGGRRVQGSYEQYF; DNA: TGCAGTGCTGCCCTAGCGGGGGGCCGAAGGGTCCAGGGCTCCTACGAGCAGTACTTC
J: TRBJ1-2; D: NA; size: NA; V: TRBV29-1; length: 14; CDR3: CSVDHPGESYGYTF; DNA: TGCAGCGTTGATCACCCAGGGGAGAGCTATGGCTACACCTTC
J: TRBJ1-2; D: TRBD1; size: NA; V: TRBV29-1; length: 13; CDR3: CSVGTGGDYGYTF; DNA: TGCAGCGTTGGGACAGGGGGCGACTATGGCTACACCTTC
J: TRBJ2-4; D: NA; size: NA; V: TRBV29-1; length: 14; CDR3: CSVMATSAKNIQYF; DNA: TGCAGCGTTATGGCAACCTCAGCCAAAAACATTCAGTACTTC
J: TRBJ2-3; D: NA; size: NA; V: TRBV29-1; length: 13; CDR3: CSVLGVSTDTQYF; DNA: TGCAGCGTTTTGGGGGTTAGCACAGATACGCAGTATTTT
J: TRBJ1-1; D: TRBD1; size: NA; V: TRBV11-2; length: 15; CDR3: CASSPKTGGNTEAFF; DNA: TGTGCCAGCAGCCCCAAGACAGGGGGGAACACTGAAGCTTTCTTT
J: TRBJ2-6; D: NA; size: once; V: TRBV29-1; length: 15; CDR3: CSVEARGLGANVLTF; DNA: TGCAGCGTTGAAGCCAGGGGTTTGGGGGCCAACGTCCTGACTTTC
J: TRBJ2-7; D: TRBD1; size: NA; V: TRBV7-6; length: 13; CDR3: CATSGTGLYEQYF; DNA: TGTGCTACCTCCGGGACAGGGCTCTACGAGCAGTACTTC
J: TRBJ2-1; D: NA; size: NA; V: TRBV5-1; length: 14; CDR3: CASSLIDGYNEQFF; DNA: TGCGCCAGCAGCTTGATCGACGGATACAATGAGCAGTTCTTC
J: TRBJ2-5; D: NA; size: once; V: TRBV29-1; length: 12; CDR3: CSVEGFQETQYF; DNA: TGCAGCGTTGAGGGATTCCAAGAGACCCAGTACTTC
J: TRBJ1-2; D: NA; size: NA; V: TRBV5-4; length: 12; CDR3: CASSLETYGYTF; DNA: TGTGCCAGCAGCTTGGAAACTTATGGCTACACCTTC
J: TRBJ1-1; D: NA; size: once; V: TRBV27; length: 14; CDR3: CASSLGTANTEAFF; DNA: TGTGCCAGCAGTTTAGGCACAGCGAACACTGAAGCTTTCTTT
J: TRBJ2-2; D: NA; size: NA; V: TRBV30; length: 11; CDR3: CAWSSGGELFF; DNA: TGTGCCTGGAGCTCGGGGGGGGAGCTGTTTTTT
J: TRBJ1-2; D: NA; size: NA; V: TRBV20-1; length: 11; CDR3: CSSGLDGGYTF; DNA: TGCAGTTCTGGGCTGGACGGAGGCTACACCTTC
J: TRBJ2-3; D: TRBD1; size: NA; V: TRBV4-1; length: 15; CDR3: CASSPTGGGTDTQYF; DNA: TGCGCCAGCAGCCCGACAGGGGGTGGCACAGATACGCAGTATTTT
J: TRBJ2-5; D: NA; size: NA; V: TRBV12-3/TRBV12-4; length: 14; CDR3: CASSLNSRRETQYF; DNA: TGTGCCAGCAGTTTAAACTCCAGGAGGGAGACCCAGTACTTC
J: TRBJ2-3; D: TRBD2; size: NA; V: TRBV7-2; length: 16; CDR3: CASSLARRGGTDTQYF; DNA: TGTGCCAGCAGCTTAGCGCGGCGGGGGGGGACAGATACGCAGTATTTT
J: TRBJ2-7; D: NA; size: NA; V: TRBV4-3; length: 15; CDR3: CASSQGTGAEYEQYF; DNA: TGCGCCAGCAGCCAGGGGACCGGAGCGGAATACGAGCAGTACTTC
J: TRBJ1-2; D: NA; size: NA; V: TRBV29-1; length: 11; CDR3: CSVEALQGPFF; DNA: TGCAGCGTTGAGGCCCTTCAGGGACCCTTCTTC
J: TRBJ2-5; D: NA; size: NA; V: TRBV5-4; length: 12; CDR3: CASSTGGQTQYF; DNA: TGTGCCAGCAGCACTGGGGGGCAGACCCAGTACTTC
J: TRBJ2-5; D: TRBD2; size: NA; V: TRBV7-6; length: 17; CDR3: CASSFSGGAGSGETQYF; DNA: TGTGCCAGCAGCTTCAGCGGGGGGGCGGGATCCGGAGAGACCCAGTACTTC
J: TRBJ2-7; D: NA; size: NA; V: TRBV29-1; length: 13; CDR3: CSVIGPGKGEQYF; DNA: TGCAGCGTTATAGGTCCAGGGAAGGGCGAGCAGTACTTC
J: TRBJ2-1; D: NA; size: few; V: TRBV19; length: 14; CDR3: CASSRRSSYNEQFF; DNA: TGTGCCAGTAGTCGACGGAGCTCCTACAATGAGCAGTTCTTC
J: TRBJ1-2; D: NA; size: NA; V: TRBV29-1; length: 14; CDR3: CSVVGTKILSGYTF; DNA: TGCAGCGTTGTTGGGACAAAGATTTTATCTGGCTACACCTTC
J: TRBJ2-7; D: TRBD1; size: NA; V: TRBV7-8; length: 15; CDR3: CASSFEDRGSYEQYF; DNA: TGTGCCAGCAGCTTCGAGGACAGGGGATCCTACGAGCAGTACTTC
J: TRBJ2-7; D: TRBD1; size: NA; V: TRBV25-1; length: 15; CDR3: CASSEGTGKAYEQYF; DNA: TGTGCCAGCAGTGAAGGGACAGGGAAGGCCTACGAGCAGTACTTC
J: TRBJ2-1; D: TRBD2; size: once; V: TRBV4-3; length: 15; CDR3: CASSQDGTTTNEQFF; DNA: TGCGCCAGCAGCCAAGACGGGACTACCACCAATGAGCAGTTCTTC
J: TRBJ1-2; D: TRBD1; size: once; V: TRBV7-9; length: 17; CDR3: CASSLFDRESANYGYTF; DNA: TGTGCCAGCAGCTTATTCGACAGGGAGTCGGCTAACTATGGCTACACCTTC
J: TRBJ2-1; D: NA; size: NA; V: TRBV5-6; length: 13; CDR3: CASRFEFKGEQFF; DNA: TGTGCCAGCAGGTTTGAATTTAAGGGTGAGCAGTTCTTC
J: TRBJ2-7; D: NA; size: few; V: TRBV13; length: 13; CDR3: CASSPTGLYEQYF; DNA: TGTGCCAGCAGCCCAACAGGGTTATACGAGCAGTACTTC
J: TRBJ2-5; D: NA; size: NA; V: TRBV9; length: 14; CDR3: CASSASGYGETQYF; DNA: TGTGCCAGCAGCGCTTCAGGGTACGGGGAGACCCAGTACTTC
J: TRBJ1-6; D: NA; size: NA; V: TRBV5-8; length: 12; CDR3: CASSFVNSPLHF; DNA: TGTGCCAGCAGTTTCGTCAATTCACCCCTCCACTTT
J: TRBJ2-7; D: NA; size: NA; V: TRBV6-1; length: 16; CDR3: CASSPTDSGNSYEQYF; DNA: TGTGCCAGCAGTCCAACGGACTCAGGCAACTCCTACGAGCAGTACTTC
J: TRBJ2-3; D: NA; size: NA; V: TRBV4-2; length: 15; CDR3: CASSQDTGMEDTQYF; DNA: TGTGCCAGCAGCCAAGATACAGGGATGGAAGATACGCAGTATTTT
J: TRBJ2-1; D: TRBD2; size: NA; V: TRBV15; length: 16; CDR3: CATSSAASGISGGQFF; DNA: TGTGCCACCAGCAGTGCGGCTAGCGGGATATCAGGGGGGCAGTTCTTC
J: TRBJ2-1; D: NA; size: NA; V: TRBV27; length: 14; CDR3: CASSLSSAGNEQFF; DNA: TGTGCCAGCAGTTTATCGTCCGCCGGCAATGAGCAGTTCTTC
J: TRBJ2-5; D: TRBD2; size: NA; V: TRBV6-2/TRBV6-3; length: 15; CDR3: CASSYPQAGEETQYF; DNA: TGTGCCAGCAGTTACCCTCAAGCGGGGGAAGAGACCCAGTACTTC
J: TRBJ2-2; D: TRBD1; size: NA; V: TRBV12-3/TRBV12-4; length: 14; CDR3: CASSFAGGTGELFF; DNA: TGTGCCAGCAGTTTCGCAGGGGGCACCGGGGAGCTGTTTTTT
J: TRBJ2-4; D: NA; size: NA; V: TRBV9; length: 14; CDR3: CASSALGAGNIQYF; DNA: TGTGCCAGCAGCGCCTTAGGGGCCGGAAACATTCAGTACTTC
J: TRBJ2-1; D: NA; size: NA; V: TRBV12-3/TRBV12-4; length: 16; CDR3: CASSVRTVHSYNEQFF; DNA: TGTGCCAGCAGTGTCCGGACCGTCCACTCCTACAATGAGCAGTTCTTC
J: TRBJ2-3; D: TRBD1; size: NA; V: TRBV27; length: 17; CDR3: CASSLLRTGAGTDTQYF; DNA: TGTGCCAGCAGTTTGCTAAGGACAGGGGCGGGGACAGATACGCAGTATTTT
J: TRBJ1-1; D: NA; size: NA; V: TRBV4-1; length: 15; CDR3: CASSRLGRENTEAFF; DNA: TGCGCCAGCTCCAGATTGGGACGGGAGAACACTGAAGCTTTCTTT
J: TRBJ1-2; D: NA; size: NA; V: TRBV15; length: 14; CDR3: CATSPEGVGYGYTF; DNA: TGTGCCACCAGCCCAGAGGGGGTGGGTTATGGCTACACCTTC
J: TRBJ1-5; D: TRBD1; size: NA; V: TRBV27; length: 14; CDR3: CASRTTGGAQPQHF; DNA: TGTGCCAGCAGAACTACAGGGGGGGCTCAGCCCCAGCATTTT
J: TRBJ1-6; D: NA; size: NA; V: TRBV14; length: 15; CDR3: CASSQGRGSNSPLHF; DNA: TGTGCCAGCAGCCAAGGGAGGGGGTCGAATTCACCCCTCCACTTT
J: TRBJ2-7; D: NA; size: once; V: TRBV27; length: 15; CDR3: CASSLLGGSPREQYF; DNA: TGTGCCAGCAGTTTACTCGGCGGCAGTCCTCGCGAGCAGTACTTC
J: TRBJ2-5; D: NA; size: NA; V: TRBV20-1; length: 14; CDR3: CSARDPGVTETQYF; DNA: TGCAGTGCTAGAGATCCGGGGGTCACAGAGACCCAGTACTTC
J: TRBJ1-5; D: TRBD1; size: NA; V: TRBV12-3/TRBV12-4; length: 14; CDR3: CASRLGQGYQPQHF; DNA: TGTGCCAGCAGGCTGGGACAGGGGTATCAGCCCCAGCATTTT
J: TRBJ2-5; D: TRBD2; size: NA; V: TRBV6-1; length: 16; CDR3: CASSELGGGPQETQYF; DNA: TGTGCCAGCAGTGAATTGGGCGGGGGACCCCAAGAGACCCAGTACTTC
J: TRBJ1-1; D: NA; size: NA; V: TRBV29-1; length: 13; CDR3: CSVVEDMNTEAFF; DNA: TGCAGCGTTGTGGAGGATATGAACACTGAAGCTTTCTTT
J: TRBJ2-3; D: TRBD1; size: once; V: TRBV20-1; length: 15; CDR3: CSAPKWDRVTDTQYF; DNA: TGCAGCGCGCCTAAATGGGACAGGGTAACAGATACGCAGTATTTT